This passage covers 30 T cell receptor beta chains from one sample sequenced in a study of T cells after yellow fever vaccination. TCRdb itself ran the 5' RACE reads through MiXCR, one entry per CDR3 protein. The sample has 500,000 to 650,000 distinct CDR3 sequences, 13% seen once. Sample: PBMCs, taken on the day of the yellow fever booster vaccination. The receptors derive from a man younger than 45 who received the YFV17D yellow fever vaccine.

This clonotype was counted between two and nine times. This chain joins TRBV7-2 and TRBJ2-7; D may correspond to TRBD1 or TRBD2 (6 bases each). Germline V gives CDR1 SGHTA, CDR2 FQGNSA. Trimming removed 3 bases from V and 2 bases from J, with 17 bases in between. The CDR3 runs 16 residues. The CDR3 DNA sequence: TGTGCCAGCAGCTTGCGAGGGGGAGGCGGGACCTACGAGCAGTACTTC. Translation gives CASSLRGGGGTYEQYF.

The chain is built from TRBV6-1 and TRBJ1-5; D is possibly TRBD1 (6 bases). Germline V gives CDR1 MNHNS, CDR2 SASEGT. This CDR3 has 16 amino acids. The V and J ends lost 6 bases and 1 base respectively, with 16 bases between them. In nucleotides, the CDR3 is TGTGCCAGCAGCTCCAGGGGCCCCGGGAGCAATCAGCCCCAGCATTTT. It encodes CASSSRGPGSNQPQHF.

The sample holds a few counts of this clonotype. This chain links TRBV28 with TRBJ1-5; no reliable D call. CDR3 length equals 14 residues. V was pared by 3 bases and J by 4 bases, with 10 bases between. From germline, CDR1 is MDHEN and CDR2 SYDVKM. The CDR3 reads CASSLIISNQPQHF. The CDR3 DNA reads TGTGCCAGCAGTTTGATTATCTCAAATCAGCCCCAGCATTTT.

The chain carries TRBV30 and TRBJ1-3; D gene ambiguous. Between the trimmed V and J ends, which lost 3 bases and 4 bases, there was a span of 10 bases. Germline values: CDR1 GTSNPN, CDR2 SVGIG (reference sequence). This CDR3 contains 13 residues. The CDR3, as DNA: TGTGCCTGGAGCTCCCTGATCGGAAACACCATATATTTT. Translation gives CAWSSLIGNTIYF.

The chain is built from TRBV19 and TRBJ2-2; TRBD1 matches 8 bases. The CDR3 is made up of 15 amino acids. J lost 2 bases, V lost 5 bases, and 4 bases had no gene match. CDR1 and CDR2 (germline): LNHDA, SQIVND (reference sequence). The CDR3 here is CASSGRGLNTGELFF. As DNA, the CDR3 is TGTGCCAGTAGTGGCAGGGGGCTCAACACCGGGGAGCTGTTTTTT.

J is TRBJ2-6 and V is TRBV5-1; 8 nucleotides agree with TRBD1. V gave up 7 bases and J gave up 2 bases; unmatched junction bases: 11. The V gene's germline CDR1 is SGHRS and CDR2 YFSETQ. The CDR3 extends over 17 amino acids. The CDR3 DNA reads TGCGCCAGCGGCTCAGGGGGCATGTCCGCTGGGGCCAACGTCCTGACTTTC. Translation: CASGSGGMSAGANVLTF.

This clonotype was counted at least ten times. CDR3 sequence (DNA): TGCGCCAGCAGCTTTCAGGGGGCTAATGAAAAACTGTTTTTT. Amino acid sequence: CASSFQGANEKLFF. The chain combines TRBV5-1 with TRBJ1-4, with 7 bases that match TRBD1. J was trimmed by 3 bases and V by 2 bases; bases with no gene match: 1. CDR1 and CDR2 (germline): SGHRS, YFSETQ. The length of the CDR3 is 14 residues.

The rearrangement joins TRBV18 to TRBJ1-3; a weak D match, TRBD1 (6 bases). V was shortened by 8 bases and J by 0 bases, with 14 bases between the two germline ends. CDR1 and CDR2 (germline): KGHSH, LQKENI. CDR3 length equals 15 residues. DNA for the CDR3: TGTGCCAGCGCGCCCAAGGGGGGCTCTGGAAACACCATATATTTT. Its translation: CASAPKGGSGNTIYF.

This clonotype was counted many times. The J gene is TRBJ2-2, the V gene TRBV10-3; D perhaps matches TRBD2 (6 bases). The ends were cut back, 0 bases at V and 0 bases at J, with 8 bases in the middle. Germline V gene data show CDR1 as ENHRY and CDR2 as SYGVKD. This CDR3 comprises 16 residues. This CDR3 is CAISESGTPNTGELFF. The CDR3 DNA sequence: TGTGCCATCAGTGAGTCAGGGACTCCGAACACCGGGGAGCTGTTTTTT.

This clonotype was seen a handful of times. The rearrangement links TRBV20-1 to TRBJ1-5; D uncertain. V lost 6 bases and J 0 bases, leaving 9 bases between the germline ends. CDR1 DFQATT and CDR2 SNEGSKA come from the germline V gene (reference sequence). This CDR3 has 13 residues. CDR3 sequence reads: CSAFSDSNQPQHF. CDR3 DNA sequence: TGCAGTGCCTTCTCAGATAGCAATCAGCCCCAGCATTTT.

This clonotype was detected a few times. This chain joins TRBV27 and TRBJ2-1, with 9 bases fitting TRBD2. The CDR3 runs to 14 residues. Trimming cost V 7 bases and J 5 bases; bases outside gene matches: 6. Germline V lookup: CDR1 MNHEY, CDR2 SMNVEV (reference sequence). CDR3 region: CASNPGLANNEQFF. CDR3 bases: TGTGCCAGCAACCCGGGACTAGCTAACAATGAGCAGTTCTTC.

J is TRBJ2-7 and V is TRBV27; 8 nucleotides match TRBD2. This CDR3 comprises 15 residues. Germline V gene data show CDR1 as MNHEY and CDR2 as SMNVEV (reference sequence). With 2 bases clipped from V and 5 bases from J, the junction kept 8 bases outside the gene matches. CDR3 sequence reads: CASSLPGLATHEQYF. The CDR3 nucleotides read TGTGCCAGCAGTTTACCCGGACTAGCAACACACGAGCAGTACTTC.

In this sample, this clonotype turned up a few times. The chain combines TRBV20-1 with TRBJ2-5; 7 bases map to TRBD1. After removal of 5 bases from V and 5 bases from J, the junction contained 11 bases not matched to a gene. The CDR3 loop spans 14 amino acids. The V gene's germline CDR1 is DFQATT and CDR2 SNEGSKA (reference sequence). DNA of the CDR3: TGCAGTGCTGGAAAGACAGGGCCGAGGGAGACCCAGTACTTC. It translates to CSAGKTGPRETQYF.

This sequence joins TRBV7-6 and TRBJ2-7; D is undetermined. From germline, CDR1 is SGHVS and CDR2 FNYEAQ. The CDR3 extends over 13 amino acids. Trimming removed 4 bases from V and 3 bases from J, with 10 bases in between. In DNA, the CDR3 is TGTGCCAGCAGCTACGGCAGCCACTACGAGCAGTACTTC. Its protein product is CASSYGSHYEQYF.

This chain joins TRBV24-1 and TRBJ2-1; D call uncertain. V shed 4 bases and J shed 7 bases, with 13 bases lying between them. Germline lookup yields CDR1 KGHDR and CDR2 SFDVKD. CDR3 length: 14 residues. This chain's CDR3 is CATSDPIRGNEQFF. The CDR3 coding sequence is TGTGCCACCAGTGACCCTATCAGAGGTAATGAGCAGTTCTTC.

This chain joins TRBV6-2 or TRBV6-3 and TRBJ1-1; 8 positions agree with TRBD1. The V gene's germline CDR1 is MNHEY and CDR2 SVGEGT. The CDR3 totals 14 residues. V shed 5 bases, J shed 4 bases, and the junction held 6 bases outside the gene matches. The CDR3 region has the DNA TGTGCCAGCAGTCAGACAGGGGTGGCCACTGAAGCTTTCTTT. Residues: CASSQTGVATEAFF.

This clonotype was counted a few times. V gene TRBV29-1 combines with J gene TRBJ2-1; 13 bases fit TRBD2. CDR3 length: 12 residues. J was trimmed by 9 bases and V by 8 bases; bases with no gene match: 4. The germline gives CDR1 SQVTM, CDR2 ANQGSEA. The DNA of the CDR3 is TGCAGCACGACTAGCGGGAGGAGTGAGCAGTTCTTC. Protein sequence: CSTTSGRSEQFF.

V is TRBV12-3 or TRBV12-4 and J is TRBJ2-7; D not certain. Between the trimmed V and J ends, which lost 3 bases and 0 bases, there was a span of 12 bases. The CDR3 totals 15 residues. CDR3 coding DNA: TGTGCCAGCAGTTTCTCGGGCCCCCGCTCCTACGAGCAGTACTTC. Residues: CASSFSGPRSYEQYF.

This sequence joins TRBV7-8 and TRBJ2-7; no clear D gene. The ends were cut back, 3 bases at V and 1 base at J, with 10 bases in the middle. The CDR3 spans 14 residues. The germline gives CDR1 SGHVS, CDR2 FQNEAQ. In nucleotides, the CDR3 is TGTGCCAGCAGCTTGTCTCACGGTTCCTACGAGCAGTACTTC. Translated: CASSLSHGSYEQYF.

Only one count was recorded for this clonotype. Here the CDR3 reads CASSRSLGQWSYEQYF. The CDR3 DNA is TGTGCCAGCAGTCGGTCATTAGGACAATGGTCCTACGAGCAGTACTTC. The chain employs TRBV21-1 and TRBJ2-7; the table's D call TRBD1 went unverified against the DNA. TRBV21-1 is flagged as a pseudogene. The CDR3 totals 16 residues.

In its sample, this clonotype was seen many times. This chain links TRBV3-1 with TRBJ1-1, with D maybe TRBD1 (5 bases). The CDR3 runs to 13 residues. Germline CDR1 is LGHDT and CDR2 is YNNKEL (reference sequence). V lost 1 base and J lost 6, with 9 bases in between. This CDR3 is CASSQGAGAEAFF. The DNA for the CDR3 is TGTGCCAGCAGCCAAGGGGCGGGGGCTGAAGCTTTCTTT. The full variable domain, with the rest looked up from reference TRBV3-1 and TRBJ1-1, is DTAVSQTPKYLVTQMGNDKSIKCEQNLGHDTMYWYKQDSKKFLKIMFSYNNKELIINETVPNRFSPKSPDKAHLNLHINSLELGDSAVYFCASSQGAGAEAFFGQGTRLTVV.

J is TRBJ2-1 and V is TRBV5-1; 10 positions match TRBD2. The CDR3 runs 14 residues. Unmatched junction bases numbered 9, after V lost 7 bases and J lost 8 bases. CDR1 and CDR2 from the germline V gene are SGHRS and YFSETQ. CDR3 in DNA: TGCGCCAGCGGAATAGCGGGAGGTTCATATGAGCAGTTCTTC. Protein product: CASGIAGGSYEQFF. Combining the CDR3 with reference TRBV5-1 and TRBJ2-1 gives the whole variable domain KAGVTQTPRYLIKTRGQQVTLSCSPISGHRSVSWYQQTPGQGLQFLFEYFSETQRNKGNFPGRFSGRQFSNSRSEMNVSTLELGDSALYLCASGIAGGSYEQFFGPGTRLTVL.

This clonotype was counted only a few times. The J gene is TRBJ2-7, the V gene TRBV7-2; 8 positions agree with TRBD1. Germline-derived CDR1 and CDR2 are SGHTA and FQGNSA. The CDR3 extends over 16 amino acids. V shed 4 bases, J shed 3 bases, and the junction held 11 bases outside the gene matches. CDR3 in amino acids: CASSSPGQAKYYEQYF. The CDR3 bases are TGTGCCAGCAGCTCTCCGGGACAGGCGAAGTACTACGAGCAGTACTTC.

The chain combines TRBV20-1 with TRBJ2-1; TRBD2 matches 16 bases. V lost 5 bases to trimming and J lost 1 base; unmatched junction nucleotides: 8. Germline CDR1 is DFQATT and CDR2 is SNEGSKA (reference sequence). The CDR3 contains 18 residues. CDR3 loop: CSALPGLAGGPSYNEQFF. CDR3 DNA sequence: TGCAGTGCTTTACCGGGACTAGCGGGAGGGCCTTCCTACAATGAGCAGTTCTTC.

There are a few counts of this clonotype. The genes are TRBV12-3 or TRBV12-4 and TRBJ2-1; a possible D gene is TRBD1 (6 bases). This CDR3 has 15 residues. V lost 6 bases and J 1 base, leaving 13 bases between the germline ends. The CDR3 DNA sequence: TGTGCCAGCAGCATACAGGGTTTGTCCTACAATGAGCAGTTCTTC. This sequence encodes CASSIQGLSYNEQFF.

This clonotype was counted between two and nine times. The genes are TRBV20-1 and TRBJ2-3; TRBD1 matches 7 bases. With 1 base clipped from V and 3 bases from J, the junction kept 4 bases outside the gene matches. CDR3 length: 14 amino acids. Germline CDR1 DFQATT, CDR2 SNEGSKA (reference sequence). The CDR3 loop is CSARAQGLTDTQYF. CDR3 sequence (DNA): TGCAGTGCTAGAGCACAGGGGTTAACAGATACGCAGTATTTT.

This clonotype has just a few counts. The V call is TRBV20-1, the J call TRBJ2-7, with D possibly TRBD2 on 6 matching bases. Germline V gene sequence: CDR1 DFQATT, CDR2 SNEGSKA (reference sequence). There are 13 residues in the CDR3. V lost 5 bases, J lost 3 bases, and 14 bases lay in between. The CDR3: CSASKRAVYEQYF. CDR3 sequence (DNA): TGCAGTGCTTCCAAGCGGGCTGTCTACGAGCAGTACTTC.

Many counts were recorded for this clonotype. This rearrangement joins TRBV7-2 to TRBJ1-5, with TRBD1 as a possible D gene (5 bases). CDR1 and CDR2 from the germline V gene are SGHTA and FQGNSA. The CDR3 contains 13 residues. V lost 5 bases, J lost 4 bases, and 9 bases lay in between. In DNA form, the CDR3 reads TGTGCCAGCAGCGGGAGGGGAAATCAGCCCCAGCATTTT. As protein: CASSGRGNQPQHF.

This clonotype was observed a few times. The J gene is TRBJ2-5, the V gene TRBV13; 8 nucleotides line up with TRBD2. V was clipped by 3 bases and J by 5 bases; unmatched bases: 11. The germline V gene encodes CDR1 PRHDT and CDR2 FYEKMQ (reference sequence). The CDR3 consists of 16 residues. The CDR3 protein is CASSFRASGSLETQYF. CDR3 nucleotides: TGTGCCAGCAGCTTTCGGGCCAGCGGGAGTTTGGAGACCCAGTACTTC.

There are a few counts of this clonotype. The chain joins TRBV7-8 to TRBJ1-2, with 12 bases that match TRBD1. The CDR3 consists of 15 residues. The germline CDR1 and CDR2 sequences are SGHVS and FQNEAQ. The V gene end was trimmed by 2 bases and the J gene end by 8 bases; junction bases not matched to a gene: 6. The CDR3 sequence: CASSLPGQGAEGYTF. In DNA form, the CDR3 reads TGTGCCAGCAGCTTACCGGGACAGGGGGCGGAAGGCTACACCTTC. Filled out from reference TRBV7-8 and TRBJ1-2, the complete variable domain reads GAGVSQSPRYKVAKRGQDVALRCDPISGHVSLFWYQQALGQGPEFLTYFQNEAQLDKSGLPSDRFFAERPEGSVSTLKIQRTQQEDSAVYLCASSLPGQGAEGYTFGSGTRLTVV.